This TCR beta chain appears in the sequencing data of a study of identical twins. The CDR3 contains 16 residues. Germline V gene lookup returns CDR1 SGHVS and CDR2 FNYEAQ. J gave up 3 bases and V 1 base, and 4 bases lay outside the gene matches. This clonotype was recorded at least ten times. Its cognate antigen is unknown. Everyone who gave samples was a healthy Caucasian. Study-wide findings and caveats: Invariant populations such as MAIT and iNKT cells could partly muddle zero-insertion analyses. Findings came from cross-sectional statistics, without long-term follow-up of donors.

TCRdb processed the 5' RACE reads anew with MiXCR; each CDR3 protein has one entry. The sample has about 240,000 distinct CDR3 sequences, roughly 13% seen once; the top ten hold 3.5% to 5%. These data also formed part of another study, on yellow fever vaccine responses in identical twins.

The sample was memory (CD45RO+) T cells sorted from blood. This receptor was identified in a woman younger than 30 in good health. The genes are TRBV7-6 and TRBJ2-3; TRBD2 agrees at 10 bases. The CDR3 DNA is TGTGCCAGCAGCTTAGGAGCTAGCGGGGGTACAGATACGCAGTATTTT. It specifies CASSLGASGGTDTQYF.